Listed below are T cell receptor beta chains from one sample, sequenced in a study of cytomegalovirus exposure and HLA in healthy donors. Data came from immunoSEQ multiplex PCR; TCRdb stores just in-frame clones and leaves some out. The sample consists of 150,000 or so clones, 76% of them appearing once. Sample: PBMCs. Receptors originate from a female donor in good health and CMV-seronegative. The CDR3 runs from the conserved cysteine through the conserved F or W. The order of the fields is J gene, D gene, clone size, V gene, CDR3 DNA, CDR3 protein. D genes are given only for firm matches. Not every row has a clone size; where given, it reads once, few, many or a size class.

>TRBJ2-7|TRBD2|few|TRBV27
TGTGCCAGCAGTCTGGGGGTGGCTAGCGGGAGGGCCTCTTACGAGCAGTACTTC
CASSLGVASGRASYEQYF
>TRBJ2-1|.|.|TRBV23-1
TGCGCCAGCAGTCGGCGCGGGGCCGTACTCAATGAGCAGTTCTTC
CASSRRGAVLNEQFF
>TRBJ1-5|.|once|TRBV7-8
TGTGCCAGCAGCTTTGATCCGGGACATAGCAATCAGCCCCAGCATTTT
CASSFDPGHSNQPQHF
>TRBJ2-7|.|.|TRBV2
TGTGCCAGCAGCGAGCTCCTGGGGGCGAGGAACGAGCAGTACTTC
CASSELLGARNEQYF
>TRBJ2-5|TRBD2|.|TRBV28
TGTGCCAGCAGCCTAGCGGGAGGTCAAGAGACCCAGTACTTC
CASSLAGGQETQYF
>TRBJ2-3|.|.|TRBV7-3
TGTGCCAGCAGTCAAACCTGGGGCGGAGATACGCAGTATTTT
CASSQTWGGDTQYF
>TRBJ2-3|.|.|TRBV11-2
TGTGCCAGCAGCAAACACGAGCGAATCCATACGCAGTATTTT
CASSKHERIHTQYF
>TRBJ1-2|TRBD1|.|TRBV6-4
TGTGCCAGCAGTGATCTCGGACAGGGAGGCTACACCTTC
CASSDLGQGGYTF
>TRBJ2-7|TRBD2|.|TRBV5-1
TGCGCCAGCAGCTTGAATCTAGCGGGGGCCTACGAGCAGTACTTC
CASSLNLAGAYEQYF
>TRBJ2-1|.|few|TRBV27
TGTGCCAGCAGTTTACGGGGGGCTCATGTCAATGAGCAGTTCTTC
CASSLRGAHVNEQFF
>TRBJ1-4|.|few|TRBV4-3
TGCGCCAGCAGCCAAGAGGGGGGACCTGCAACTAATGAAAAACTGTTTTTT
CASSQEGGPATNEKLFF
>TRBJ1-2|.|few|TRBV28
TGTGCCAGCACCCACAATTCCCCTTATGGCTACACCTTC
CASTHNSPYGYTF
>TRBJ2-7|TRBD1|.|TRBV7-9
TGTGCCAGCAGCGATCGGTCCAGGACAGGGGACGAGCAGTACTTC
CASSDRSRTGDEQYF
>TRBJ2-5|TRBD2|.|TRBV9
TGTGCCAGCAGCGTAGCGGGGGAGGGGGAGACCCAGTACTTC
CASSVAGEGETQYF
>TRBJ2-2|.|.|TRBV19
TGTGCCAGTAGAACAGGGAGGGTTGACACCGGGGAGCTGTTTTTT
CASRTGRVDTGELFF
>TRBJ2-7|TRBD1|few|TRBV11-2
TGTGCCAGCAGCCGGGGACAGGGTCCTCTCTACGAGCAGTACTTC
CASSRGQGPLYEQYF
>TRBJ2-2|TRBD1|.|TRBV19
TGTGCCAGTAGTAGAGGGACAGAAGTTAACACCGGGGAGCTGTTTTTT
CASSRGTEVNTGELFF
>TRBJ2-3|.|.|TRBV11-2
TGTGCCAGCAGCCGTCTAAGGGGTTTGGGGGATACGCAGTATTTT
CASSRLRGLGDTQYF
>TRBJ2-1|.|once|TRBV2
TGTGCCAGCATTCGCTCTAACAATGAGCAGTTCTTC
CASIRSNNEQFF
>TRBJ1-4|.|.|TRBV6-5
TGTGCCAGCAGTTACTCGGGAACTGTTGCGGGGGAAAAACTGTTTTTT
CASSYSGTVAGEKLFF
>TRBJ2-2|.|.|TRBV9
TGTGCCAGCAGGGAGGCCGTAGGAACCGGGGAGCTGTTTTTT
CASREAVGTGELFF
>TRBJ2-7|.|.|TRBV6-6
TGTGCCAGCAGTGGACAGATGGGCGAGCAGTACTTC
CASSGQMGEQYF
>TRBJ2-7|TRBD2|.|TRBV5-1
TGCGCCAGCAGCGTTGGACCTAGCGGGAGTACGGACGAGCAGTACTTC
CASSVGPSGSTDEQYF
>TRBJ2-7|TRBD1|.|TRBV7-8
TGTGCCAGCAGACAGAGGGACAGGGACTACGAGCAGTACTTC
CASRQRDRDYEQYF
>TRBJ1-2|TRBD1|.|TRBV9
TGTGCCAGCAGCGTAGGCGTGACAGGGGACGGCTACACCTTC
CASSVGVTGDGYTF
>TRBJ2-3|.|.|TRBV5-6
TGTGCCAGCAGCTTGAACGGTCCAGATACGCAGTATTTT
CASSLNGPDTQYF
>TRBJ2-7|.|once|TRBV7-2
TGTGCCAGCAGCTTAGAGGTGGGGGGGCCTTACGAGCAGTACTTC
CASSLEVGGPYEQYF
>TRBJ2-7|.|few|TRBV14
TGTGCCAGCAGACAGACGCAGGGAACCTACGAGCAGTACTTC
CASRQTQGTYEQYF
>TRBJ2-5|TRBD2|.|TRBV6-4
TGTGCCAGCATTACCGGGACTAGCGGGGGGGGTACGCGTCTAGAGACCCAGTACTTC
CASITGTSGGGTRLETQYF
>TRBJ2-6|.|once|TRBV19
TGTGCCAGTAGTATCGGTGCTCTCCAGGGGTCCGGATGGACCGGGGCCAACGTCCTGACTTTC
CASSIGALQGSGWTGANVLTF
>TRBJ1-1|.|few|TRBV19
TGTGCCAGTAGTGGGCCGAACACTGAAGCTTTCTTT
CASSGPNTEAFF
>TRBJ1-6|.|.|TRBV7-2
TGTGCCAGCAGCCCTGGTTCAGGGAGGTATTCACCCCTCCACTTT
CASSPGSGRYSPLHF
>TRBJ2-1|TRBD2|.|TRBV10-3
TGTGCCATCGGGGGACTAGCAAAGCACAATGAGCAGTTCTTC
CAIGGLAKHNEQFF
>TRBJ1-1|.|.|TRBV11-2
TGTGCCAGCAGCTTGGGGGGGCGGGGAGCTTTCTTT
CASSLGGRGAFF
>TRBJ1-1|.|.|TRBV27
TGTGCCAGCAGTTTCCTACAGGGGAACACTGAAGCTTTCTTT
CASSFLQGNTEAFF
>TRBJ1-3|TRBD1|.|TRBV28
TGTGCCAGCAGTTCCTTCCGCGACAGGGAGTCTGGAAACACCATATATTTT
CASSSFRDRESGNTIYF
>TRBJ1-1|TRBD1|.|TRBV10-3
TGTGCCATCTCAGGGGGGATGAACACTGAAGCTTTCTTT
CAISGGMNTEAFF
>TRBJ2-3|.|.|TRBV7-6
TGTGCCAGCAGCCCCCATTGGGGGGAGACAGATACGCAGTATTTT
CASSPHWGETDTQYF
>TRBJ1-4|TRBD1|.|TRBV5-5
TGTGCCAGCAGTCCTACTACCGGGACAGGGCGTGAAAAACTGTTTTTT
CASSPTTGTGREKLFF
>TRBJ2-6|TRBD1|.|TRBV30
TGTGCCCGGGGACAGGGGGCCGGGGCCAACGTCCTGACTTTC
CARGQGAGANVLTF
>TRBJ1-5|.|.|TRBV2
TGTGCCAGCATCAGGGATTTCAATCAGCCCCAGCATTTT
CASIRDFNQPQHF
>TRBJ2-3|TRBD2|.|TRBV28
TGTGCCAGCAGTTCGCCCGGGACTAGCGGCACAGATACGCAGTATTTT
CASSSPGTSGTDTQYF
>TRBJ2-7|TRBD1|.|TRBV5-1
TGCGCCAGCAGCCCCTACCCCACGGGACAGAGGGACGAGCAGTACTTC
CASSPYPTGQRDEQYF
>TRBJ2-7|.|once|TRBV7-9
TGTGCCAGCAGCTTAGACACAGCTTCCTACGAGCAGTACTTC
CASSLDTASYEQYF
>TRBJ2-7|.|few|TRBV2
TGTGCCAGCAGGGACCCGGGGACTTTCGAGCAGTACTTC
CASRDPGTFEQYF
>TRBJ2-1|.|.|TRBV11-2
TGTGCCAGCAGCCCGCTTACGCGGGGGCCAGGGAATGAGCAGTTCTTC
CASSPLTRGPGNEQFF
>TRBJ2-3|.|.|TRBV7-9
TGTGCCAGCAGCTTAGAGTTGCGGCTCTATCTTGGAACGCAGTATTTT
CASSLELRLYLGTQYF
>TRBJ1-1|.|.|TRBV6-5
TGTGCCAGCAGTTCCTTCAGGGTAACGTTGAACACTGAAGCTTTCTTT
CASSSFRVTLNTEAFF
>TRBJ2-2|.|.|TRBV7-7
TGTGCTAGCAGCCCCGACAGGAACACCGGGGAGCTGTTTTTT
CASSPDRNTGELFF
>TRBJ2-7|TRBD2|.|TRBV29-1
TGCAGCGTTCAAAGGGTAGGCGGGAGTTCCAACGAGCAGTACTTC
CSVQRVGGSSNEQYF
>TRBJ2-5|TRBD2|.|TRBV5-4
TGTGCCAGCAGCTTGTTACTAGCGGGGGGTGGACAAGAGACCCAGTACTTC
CASSLLLAGGGQETQYF
>TRBJ2-1|TRBD2|.|TRBV4-2
TGTGCCAGCAGCCAAGAACTAGCGGGGGTATACAATGAGCAGTTCTTC
CASSQELAGVYNEQFF
>TRBJ2-5|TRBD1|.|TRBV29-1
TGCAGCGTTGATACAGGGGGCACGGGGGAGACCCAGTACTTC
CSVDTGGTGETQYF
>TRBJ2-3|TRBD2|.|TRBV7-3
TGTGCCAGCAGCTCCTACGCGGGGGGGCCCGCAGATACGCAGTATTTT
CASSSYAGGPADTQYF
>TRBJ2-1|TRBD1|.|TRBV29-1
TGCAGCGTGGACGCTACAGGGGCAGCTGAGCAGTTCTTC
CSVDATGAAEQFF
>TRBJ2-7|.|.|TRBV5-1
TGCGCCAGCAGCTTATCCCCGACAGGTTCGGCCTACGAGCAGTACTTC
CASSLSPTGSAYEQYF
>TRBJ1-1|TRBD1|.|TRBV7-3
TGTGCCAGCAGCTTAAAGGGACAGTACACTGAAGCTTTCTTT
CASSLKGQYTEAFF
>TRBJ1-2|.|few|TRBV2
TGTGCCAGCAGTGAATTGGGGCGGAGCTATGGCTACACCTTC
CASSELGRSYGYTF
>TRBJ1-1|TRBD1|.|TRBV5-5
TGTGCCAGCAGCTTCCGTCCGGGACAGACAAACACTGAAGCTTTCTTT
CASSFRPGQTNTEAFF
>TRBJ2-7|TRBD1|.|TRBV7-2
TGTGCCAGCAGCCCCACAGGGGGCACGTCCTACGAGCAGTACTTC
CASSPTGGTSYEQYF